These 10 T cell receptor beta chains were all obtained from the same sample, sequenced in a study of tissue T cells after allogeneic stem cell transplantation. The sample's time point: mouse harvest day 14 after allogeneic transplant. Tail vein injection delivered 10^7 T-cell-depleted bone marrow cells and 10^6 splenic CD5+ T cells. The protocol was immunoSEQ multiplex PCR, while the TCRdb copy is restricted to in-frame clones and leaves out a portion. The sample includes about 5,200 clones, roughly 30% of them seen just once. Material: skin. The source is a female BALB/c mouse given C57BL/6 T cells with graft-versus-host disease after an allogeneic hematopoietic cell transplant.

This clone was detected a few times. Gene names and germline refer to mouse. The CDR3 is cut off 1 residue early in the read; its end comes from the germline J gene. The chain carries TRBV26 and TRBJ2-1; 7 bases align to TRBD1. Germline values: CDR1 KGHPV, CDR2 FQNQEV (reference sequence). The V segment lost 1 base and the J segment 3 bases; nucleotides outside the gene matches: 0. This CDR3 spans 14 amino acids. The part of the CDR3 DNA that was read is TGTGCCAGCAGTCTGTGGGACAGCTATGCTGAGCAGTTC. Its protein product is CASSLWDSYAEQF. The complete CDR3 reads CASSLWDSYAEQFF.

Judged by abundance, this clone is medium-sized. The gene symbols are mouse symbols. The observed sequence ends 1 residue before the CDR3 terminus, with the missing tail filled in from the germline J gene. The gene calls are TRBV26 and TRBJ1-2; weak D call: TRBD1 (5 bases). Trimming removed 4 bases from V and 0 bases from J, with 6 bases in between. Germline CDR1 is KGHPV and CDR2 is FQNQEV (reference sequence). The CDR3 loop spans 13 amino acids. The CDR3: CASSRQPNSDYTF. The DNA read from the CDR3 is TGTGCCAGCAGTCGACAGCCAAACTCCGACTACACC.

This clone was counted between two and nine times. All gene names here are mouse names. Read data end 1 residue before the CDR3 end; the end is taken from the germline J gene. The chain uses TRBV26 and TRBJ2-7; tentatively, D is TRBD1 (5 bases). V lost 0 bases and J lost 7, with 7 bases in between. The CDR3 extends over 12 amino acids. In germline, CDR1 is KGHPV, CDR2 FQNQEV (reference sequence). The CDR3 here is CASSLSGVEQYF. CDR3 bases read: TGTGCCAGCAGTCTGTCAGGGGTGGAACAGTAC.

This clone showed up just a few times. These gene names are mouse names. Read coverage stops 1 residue before the CDR3 terminus; the germline J gene supplies the remainder. The chain uses TRBV26 and TRBJ2-4; D gene unclear. Germline V gene data show CDR1 as KGHPV and CDR2 as FQNQEV (reference sequence). With 4 bases removed from V and 2 bases from J, the gap between germline ends came to 4 bases. This CDR3 comprises 12 residues. The chain's CDR3 is CASSPDQNTLYF. Incomplete CDR3 DNA: TGTGCCAGCAGTCCCGATCAAAACACCTTGTAC.

Details on this clone: Genes and germline are mouse. The CDR3 extends 1 residue past the end of the read, so its final part is completed from the germline J gene. The V call is TRBV26, the J call TRBJ1-1; D not resolved. CDR3 length equals 14 residues. Trimming stripped 2 bases from V and 3 bases from J, with 10 bases between. CDR1 is KGHPV and CDR2 is FQNQEV in the germline V gene (reference sequence). The CDR3 DNA, read in part, is TGTGCCAGCAGTCTGGGCCCCTCGGACACAGAAGTCTTC. Encoded protein: CASSLGPSDTEVF. The complete CDR3 sequence is CASSLGPSDTEVFF.

A note on this clone: Gene names are mouse gene names. The read ends 1 residue before the CDR3 terminus; that terminus is restored from the germline J gene. The chain couples TRBV26 to TRBJ2-5; TRBD2 matches 8 bases. Germline V CDR1 and CDR2: KGHPV, FQNQEV (reference sequence). The CDR3 consists of 16 residues. The V segment lost 4 bases and the J segment 3 bases; nucleotides outside the gene matches: 9. The covered CDR3 bases are TGTGCCAGCAGTCCCGACTGGGGCTGGAGGCAAGACACCCAGTAC. Translating it yields CASSPDWGWRQDTQY. The full CDR3 reads CASSPDWGWRQDTQYF.

This clone turned up a few times. Germline and genes: mouse. The CDR3 goes on 1 residue after the read ends, and that part is filled in from the germline J gene. The chain recombines TRBV5 with TRBJ1-2; 9 bases map to TRBD1. Germline lookup yields CDR1 LGHNA and CDR2 YNLKQL (reference sequence). V dropped 5 bases and J dropped 5; count of bases not matched to a gene: 6. This CDR3 has 14 residues. CDR3 DNA, as far as it was read: TGTGCCAGCAGCTCCCAACAGGGGGCATCCGACTACACC. Its protein is CASSSQQGASDYT. The CDR3 in its entirety is CASSSQQGASDYTF.

Details on this clone: Gene names and germline refer to mouse. The read is 1 residue too short to cover the CDR3 end, so that end is filled in from the germline J gene. This rearrangement joins TRBV1 to TRBJ1-4; perhaps TRBD1 as D (6 bases). Trimming left V 3 bases short and J 2 bases short, with 7 bases between. This CDR3 has 14 residues. Germline loops: CDR1 NSQYPW, CDR2 LRSPGD (reference sequence). CDR3 DNA, as far as it was read: TGCACCTGCAGTGCCGGGACATCCAACGAAAGATTATTT. Residues: CTCSAGTSNERLF. In full, the CDR3 is CTCSAGTSNERLFF.

Comments on this clone: The gene names given are mouse names. Read data end 1 residue before the CDR3 end; the end is taken from the germline J gene. V gene TRBV3 combines with J gene TRBJ1-1, with D possibly being TRBD1 (5 bases). The CDR3 consists of 14 residues. V lost 5 bases, J lost 1 base, and 11 bases lay in between. Germline lookup yields CDR1 SNHLY and CDR2 FYNGKV (reference sequence). CDR3 sequence reads: CASSPLGGNTEVFF. The part of the CDR3 DNA that was read is TGTGCCAGCAGCCCCCTTGGGGGGAACACAGAAGTCTTC.

As to this clone: Genes and germline are mouse. The read ends 1 residue before the CDR3 terminus; that terminus is restored from the germline J gene. The rearrangement joins TRBV26 to TRBJ2-7; D gene unclear. Trimming removed 2 bases at V and 0 bases at J, with 8 bases between. Germline values: CDR1 KGHPV, CDR2 FQNQEV (reference sequence). The CDR3 is made up of 14 amino acids. The sequenced part of the CDR3 DNA is TGTGCCAGCAGTCTGCCGGGCAGCTCCTATGAACAGTAC. Residues: CASSLPGSSYEQY. The full-length CDR3 reads as CASSLPGSSYEQYF.